Below, 30 T cell receptor beta chains from the same sample are listed, as sequenced in a study of blood T cell repertoires in COVID-19. The method was immunoSEQ multiplex PCR; TCRdb's version includes in-frame clones alone and lacks a portion of them. The sample has just over 650,000 clones; 70% to 90% are singletons. Sequenced material: peripheral blood. The origin of the receptors is a woman aged 18-29 years with acute or convalescent COVID-19.

As regards this clone: Other nucleotide sequences from this sample produce the same CDR3. The chain combines TRBV2 with TRBJ2-1, with D hard to call. Trimming cost V 2 bases and J 0 bases, with 8 bases left between them. In germline, CDR1 is SNHLY, CDR2 FYNNEI. The CDR3 consists of 15 residues. The CDR3 nucleotides read TGTGCCAGCAGTGAAAACCCGAGCTCCTACAATGAGCAGTTCTTC. This codes for CASSENPSSYNEQFF. The variable domain in full, completed from reference TRBV2 and TRBJ2-1, reads EPEVTQTPSHQVTQMGQEVILRCVPISNHLYFYWYRQILGQKVEFLVSFYNNEISEKSEIFDDQFSVERPDGSNFTLKIRSTKLEDSAMYFCASSENPSSYNEQFFGPGTRLTVL.

The chain couples TRBV29-1 to TRBJ1-1; D is possibly TRBD1 (6 bases). This CDR3 spans 11 amino acids. Germline assignment: CDR1 SQVTM and CDR2 ANQGSEA. V gave up 4 bases and J gave up 6 bases, with 9 bases separating them. The CDR3 region is CSVAGVPEAFF. The CDR3 DNA reads TGCAGCGTTGCAGGGGTTCCTGAAGCTTTCTTT.

The chain combines TRBV7-9 with TRBJ2-5, with 10 bases fitting TRBD1. Germline V gene lookup returns CDR1 SEHNR and CDR2 FQNEAQ (reference sequence). The CDR3 has 16 residues. V lost 5 bases to trimming and J lost 1 base; unmatched junction nucleotides: 7. CDR3 coding DNA: TGTGCCAGCAGCCATGGGGACAGGGGACGCCAAGAGACCCAGTACTTC. Its translation: CASSHGDRGRQETQYF. Using reference TRBV7-9 and TRBJ2-5 for the parts outside the CDR3, the full variable domain is DTGVSQNPRHKITKRGQNVTFRCDPISEHNRLYWYRQTLGQGPEFLTYFQNEAQLEKSRLLSDRFSAERPKGSFSTLEIQRTEQGDSAMYLCASSHGDRGRQETQYFGPGTRLLVL.

For this clone: The same CDR3 arises from other DNA sequences in this sample as well. The rearrangement uses TRBV6-5 and TRBJ1-2; D is unresolved. Germline assignment: CDR1 MNHEY and CDR2 SVGAGI. This CDR3 comprises 11 residues. The V end was cut by 8 bases, the J end by 3 bases, with 7 bases between. CDR3 in amino acids: CASGTDYGYTF. In nucleotides, the CDR3 is TGTGCCAGCGGAACAGACTATGGCTACACCTTC.

V gene TRBV19 combines with J gene TRBJ1-2; TRBD1 might be the D (6 bases). The V and J ends lost 7 bases and 4 bases respectively, with 13 bases between them. This CDR3 spans 13 amino acids. In germline, CDR1 is LNHDA, CDR2 SQIVND (reference sequence). The CDR3 nucleotides read TGTGCCAGTACCATTCAGGGGCTCTATGGCTACACCTTC. Protein sequence: CASTIQGLYGYTF.

The V gene is TRBV20-1, the J gene TRBJ1-2; D ambiguous. The V and J ends lost 4 bases and 8 bases respectively, with 11 bases between them. The germline V gene encodes CDR1 DFQATT and CDR2 SNEGSKA (reference sequence). CDR3 size: 11 residues. CDR3 sequence: CSAINFEGYTF. CDR3 coding DNA: TGCAGTGCTATTAATTTCGAGGGCTACACCTTC.

This chain connects TRBV5-6 to TRBJ2-1; weak D call: TRBD1 (6 bases). The CDR3 is made up of 16 amino acids. Germline values: CDR1 SGHDT, CDR2 YYEEEE. With 0 bases removed from V and 7 bases from J, the gap between germline ends came to 17 bases. CDR3 region: CASSLASWGPFNEQFF. Written as DNA, the CDR3 is TGTGCCAGCAGCTTGGCCAGTTGGGGGCCGTTTAATGAGCAGTTCTTC.

The gene calls are TRBV3-1 (or the pseudogene TRBV3-2) and TRBJ1-2, with 12 positions matching TRBD1. The CDR3 is made up of 15 amino acids. V shed 4 bases, J shed 3 bases, and the junction held 3 bases outside the gene matches. Germline CDR1 LGHDT, CDR2 YNNKEL (reference sequence). CDR3: CASSPRDRGHYGYTF. In DNA form, the CDR3 reads TGTGCCAGCAGCCCCCGGGACAGGGGGCACTATGGCTACACCTTC.

The chain links TRBV9 to TRBJ2-2; 7 bases fit TRBD1. The CDR3 runs 15 residues. J lost 1 base, V lost 4 bases, and 4 bases had no gene match. Germline-derived CDR1 and CDR2 are SGDLS and YYNGEE. The CDR3 loop reads CASSTRTGNTGELFF. In nucleotides, the CDR3 is TGTGCCAGCAGCACCAGGACAGGGAACACCGGGGAGCTGTTTTTT.

This sequence joins TRBV4-1 and TRBJ2-7, with D perhaps matching TRBD1 (6 bases). The CDR3 spans 13 residues. Trimming pared 3 bases from V and 9 bases from J, leaving 15 bases between. Germline CDR1 MGHRA, CDR2 YSYEKL. The CDR3 sequence: CASSQRMDSRQYF. In nucleotides, the CDR3 is TGCGCCAGCAGCCAGAGGATGGACAGCAGGCAGTACTTC.

The J gene is TRBJ1-1, the V gene TRBV12-5; possibly TRBD1 for D (6 bases). In germline, CDR1 is LGHNT, CDR2 FRNRAP. This CDR3 has 15 residues. The ends were cut back, 0 bases at V and 10 bases at J, with 18 bases in the middle. In DNA, the CDR3 is TGTGCTAGTGGTTTGGTCTCAGACAGGAGTAAGGTAGCTTTCTTT. Amino acids: CASGLVSDRSKVAFF.

CDR3 DNA: TGTGCCAGTAGTGTCGCCGGAGGGGAGACCCAGTACTTC. It codes for CASSVAGGETQYF. This chain uses TRBV19 with TRBJ2-5; D might be TRBD2 (6 bases). Germline values: CDR1 LNHDA, CDR2 SQIVND (reference sequence). This CDR3 comprises 13 residues. Trimming took 5 bases from V and 5 from J, leaving 12 bases between them.

V usage is TRBV12-3 or TRBV12-4 and J usage is TRBJ1-2; no clear D gene. This CDR3 contains 12 residues. The V gene lost 4 bases and the J gene lost 0 bases, with 3 bases spanning the gap. Here the CDR3 DNA reads TGTGCCAGCAGTTCGTCTAACTATGGCTACACCTTC. This gives the protein CASSSSNYGYTF.

The chain recombines TRBV25-1 with TRBJ1-1; D not resolved. From germline, CDR1 is MGHDK and CDR2 SYGVNS. CDR3 length equals 11 residues. V lost 9 bases and J lost 10, with 15 bases in between. CDR3 amino acids: CASSEATGAFF. The CDR3 DNA reads as TGTGCCAGTTCGGAGGCGACGGGAGCTTTCTTT.

The V gene is TRBV5-6, the J gene TRBJ1-6; no firm D call. Trimming removed 4 bases from V and 8 bases from J, with 13 bases in between. CDR1 is SGHDT and CDR2 is YYEEEE in the germline V gene. This CDR3 contains 14 residues. The CDR3 spells CASSVRLRHSPLHF. The CDR3 DNA is TGTGCCAGCAGCGTGCGGCTGCGGCATTCACCCCTCCACTTT.

J is TRBJ1-1 and V is TRBV6-5; a weak D match, TRBD1 (5 bases). Trimming stripped 8 bases from V and 3 bases from J, with 13 bases between. The CDR3 contains 13 residues. CDR1 and CDR2 from the germline V gene are MNHEY and SVGAGI. This CDR3 reads CASRRWGDTEAFF. CDR3 DNA: TGTGCCAGCCGGAGATGGGGGGACACTGAAGCTTTCTTT.

V usage is TRBV18 and J usage is TRBJ1-2, with D perhaps TRBD1 (6 bases). The CDR3 extends over 15 amino acids. Germline assignment: CDR1 KGHSH and CDR2 LQKENI. The V gene lost 2 bases and the J gene lost 4 bases, with 14 bases spanning the gap. In nucleotides, the CDR3 is TGTGCCAGCTCACCAACCCACAGGGTGTCCTATGGCTACACCTTC. This encodes CASSPTHRVSYGYTF.

The chain uses TRBV27 and TRBJ2-7, with D possibly being TRBD2 (5 bases). V lost 7 bases and J 0 bases, leaving 7 bases between the germline ends. Germline V CDR1 and CDR2: MNHEY, SMNVEV (reference sequence). The CDR3 extends over 12 amino acids. DNA for the CDR3: TGTGCCAGCACCGGGGACTCCTACGAGCAGTACTTC. Its translation is CASTGDSYEQYF.

V gene TRBV2 combines with J gene TRBJ2-2, with 7 nucleotides matching TRBD1. The J segment lost 1 base and the V segment lost 5 bases, leaving 4 bases of the junction unmatched. The CDR3 spans 15 residues. Looked up from germline, CDR1 is SNHLY and CDR2 is FYNNEI. In DNA, the CDR3 is TGTGCCAGCAGTTCGCAGGGGGAGAACACCGGGGAGCTGTTTTTT. Translating it yields CASSSQGENTGELFF.

The chain combines TRBV4-1 with TRBJ2-2; maybe TRBD2 (6 bases). Trimming stripped 2 bases from V and 7 bases from J, with 17 bases between. From germline, CDR1 is MGHRA and CDR2 YSYEKL. This CDR3 has 16 residues. The CDR3 region is CASSQMERVEFGELFF. The CDR3 nucleotides read TGCGCCAGCAGCCAAATGGAGCGGGTAGAATTCGGGGAGCTGTTTTTT.

V is TRBV30 and J is TRBJ1-1; TRBD1 is a possible D gene (5 bases). The CDR3 spans 14 residues. The germline V gene encodes CDR1 GTSNPN and CDR2 SVGIG (reference sequence). The V gene lost 2 bases and the J gene lost 4 bases, with 14 bases spanning the gap. CDR3 sequence: CAWSTSGASTEAFF. CDR3 DNA sequence: TGTGCCTGGAGTACCAGTGGGGCAAGCACTGAAGCTTTCTTT.

This chain uses TRBV7-2 with TRBJ1-1; D possibly corresponds to TRBD1 (5 bases). Germline-derived CDR1 and CDR2 are SGHTA and FQGNSA. The CDR3 contains 15 residues. V was clipped by 1 base and J by 0 bases, with 9 bases between them. The CDR3 protein is CASSLVPGMNTEAFF. The DNA of the CDR3 is TGTGCCAGCAGCTTAGTACCAGGGATGAACACTGAAGCTTTCTTT.

The genes are TRBV4-1 and TRBJ1-4; 7 bases match TRBD1. CDR3 size: 14 residues. V dropped 3 bases and J dropped 8; count of bases not matched to a gene: 6. Germline V lookup: CDR1 MGHRA, CDR2 YSYEKL. The CDR3 sequence is CASSQPDRVEKLFF. CDR3 nucleotides: TGCGCCAGCAGCCAGCCCGACAGGGTAGAAAAACTGTTTTTT.

A few counts support this clone. The chain recombines TRBV6-5 with TRBJ1-5; D remains ambiguous. V was cut by 5 bases and J by 0 bases, with 11 bases left in between. The CDR3 extends over 15 amino acids. Germline V lookup: CDR1 MNHEY, CDR2 SVGAGI. The CDR3 nucleotides read TGTGCCAGCAGTCTCCAGAGGAATAGCAATCAGCCCCAGCATTTT. Its translation is CASSLQRNSNQPQHF.

The chain couples TRBV29-1 to TRBJ1-2; 7 nucleotides align to TRBD1. The CDR3 length is 15 residues. Trimming cost V 0 bases and J 7 bases; bases outside gene matches: 11. Germline CDR1 is SQVTM and CDR2 is ANQGSEA. In nucleotides, the CDR3 is TGCAGCGTTGAAGACTCCCGACAGGGAGGATTTGGCTACACCTTC. It specifies CSVEDSRQGGFGYTF.

The chain combines TRBV6-6 with TRBJ1-1; the D is unclear. This CDR3 is 12 amino acids long. Trimming removed 6 bases from V and 8 bases from J, with 13 bases in between. Looked up from germline, CDR1 is MNHNY and CDR2 is SVGAGI (reference sequence). CDR3 DNA: TGTGCCAGCAGCCCATCTCAGGCGGAAGCTTTCTTT. Encoded protein: CASSPSQAEAFF.

This chain joins TRBV19 and TRBJ2-7; 11 positions match TRBD1. The CDR3 contains 13 residues. From germline, CDR1 is LNHDA and CDR2 SQIVND (reference sequence). J lost 5 bases, V lost 9 bases, and 6 bases had no gene match. CDR3 DNA sequence: TGTGCCAGCGCACCGGGACAGGGGGACGAGCAGTACTTC. Encoded protein: CASAPGQGDEQYF.

This clone was counted once. J is TRBJ1-1 and V is TRBV5-1; 8 bases map to TRBD1. Germline values: CDR1 SGHRS, CDR2 YFSETQ. V shed 4 bases and J 5 bases; nucleotides not matched to a gene: 13. The CDR3 spans 16 residues. The CDR3: CASSPTGGIFLTEAFF. The CDR3 DNA follows: TGCGCCAGCAGCCCCACAGGGGGAATCTTCCTAACTGAAGCTTTCTTT.

The chain links TRBV2 to TRBJ1-6, with D perhaps TRBD1 (5 bases). Looked up from germline, CDR1 is SNHLY and CDR2 is FYNNEI. Trimming shortened V by 11 bases and J by 13 bases, and 21 bases separated the two germline ends. The CDR3 covers 13 residues. CDR3 nucleotide sequence: TGTGCCCTCAAGGGGAGGGAGGCTTCCCCCCTCCACTTT. Translated: CALKGREASPLHF.

This clone was observed a single time. The gene calls are TRBV5-6 and TRBJ2-5, with unresolved D. V was cut by 1 base and J by 1 base, with 8 bases left in between. CDR3 length: 14 amino acids. Germline V lookup: CDR1 SGHDT, CDR2 YYEEEE. As DNA, the CDR3 is TGTGCCAGCAGCTTGTTCAGTTTCCAAGAGACCCAGTACTTC. Encoded protein: CASSLFSFQETQYF.